Described below is a single TCR beta chain sequence and its context. What it recognizes is unknown. The source of the sample is a study of T cell responses to AZD1222 COVID-19 vaccine. Regarding the study as a whole: There were mostly white British donors and more females than males, and clonal diversity was possibly underestimated.

Sequencing used immunoSEQ multiplex PCR; TCRdb keeps in-frame clones, though not all of them. This sample has 90,000 to 150,000 clones, with about 90% found just once. V was trimmed by 6 bases and J by 6 bases, leaving 9 bases between them. CDR3 length equals 12 residues. Per germline, CDR1 MNHEY and CDR2 SMNVEV (reference sequence). This sequence was found in an adult in good health. The chain employs TRBV27 and TRBJ2-1, with D unclear. The input for sequencing was peripheral blood, taken on day 0 of AZD1222 vaccination. Here the CDR3 DNA reads TGTGCCAGCAGATCAACAGTCAATGAGCAGTTCTTC. Encoded protein: CASRSTVNEQFF.